This T cell receptor (beta chain) was profiled in a study of blood T cell repertoires in COVID-19. Trimming took 6 bases from V and 4 from J, leaving 9 bases between them. The CDR3 spans 12 residues. Seattle participants joined during active infection and were tracked over time. Assay: immunoSEQ multiplex PCR; the TCRdb copy retains only in-frame clones and omits some. The sample includes about 240,000 clones, more than 80% of them seen just once. This clone has just one count. This TCR came from a woman at least 80 years old with COVID-19, enrolled during active disease. This rearrangement joins TRBV12-3 or TRBV12-4 to TRBJ1-1; D unclear. The source material was peripheral blood. CDR3 in amino acids: CASRWRSTEAFF. CDR3 DNA sequence: TGTGCCAGCAGGTGGAGGAGCACTGAAGCTTTCTTT.